The rows below give T cell receptor beta chains drawn from one sample of a study of cytomegalovirus exposure and HLA in healthy donors. Here immunoSEQ multiplex PCR was the method, and the copy in TCRdb shows in-frame clones only, minus some. The sample holds about 140,000 clones; approximately 82% are singletons and the top ten take roughly 10%. The sample comprised PBMCs. The receptors were gathered from an older woman in good health and CMV-seropositive. Both conserved end residues are part of each CDR3. D genes are given only for firm matches. Clone sizes are given selectively: once, few, many, or a class where the clone is expanded.

J gene: TRBJ2-7; V gene: TRBV28; D gene: TRBD2; clone size: -; CDR3 DNA: TGTGCCAGCAGGGGCGCTAGCGGTTCCTACGAGCAGTACTTC; CDR3 protein: CASRGASGSYEQYF
J gene: TRBJ1-4; V gene: TRBV30; D gene: -; clone size: -; CDR3 DNA: TGTGCCTGGGCAGGGTTTGGGGAAAAACTGTTTTTT; CDR3 protein: CAWAGFGEKLFF
J gene: TRBJ2-5; V gene: TRBV5-6; D gene: TRBD2; clone size: -; CDR3 DNA: TGTGCCAGCAGCTTGGCTCCCGCGGGAGGGCCGGAGACCCAGTACTTC; CDR3 protein: CASSLAPAGGPETQYF
J gene: TRBJ1-1; V gene: TRBV28; D gene: -; clone size: -; CDR3 DNA: TGTGCCAGCAATCAACAGGGAGATAAGACTGAAGCTTTCTTT; CDR3 protein: CASNQQGDKTEAFF
J gene: TRBJ1-1; V gene: TRBV28; D gene: -; clone size: -; CDR3 DNA: TGTGCCAGCAGTTCGGGACTTAACACTGAAGCTTTCTTT; CDR3 protein: CASSSGLNTEAFF
J gene: TRBJ2-3; V gene: TRBV19; D gene: TRBD1; clone size: -; CDR3 DNA: TGTGCCAGTAGTATCCAAGGGGGCCGGGCAGATACGCAGTATTTT; CDR3 protein: CASSIQGGRADTQYF
J gene: TRBJ1-1; V gene: TRBV5-1; D gene: TRBD1; clone size: -; CDR3 DNA: TGCGCCAGCAGAAATACAGGGGCGACCACTGAAGCTTTCTTT; CDR3 protein: CASRNTGATTEAFF
J gene: TRBJ2-1; V gene: TRBV7-7; D gene: TRBD2; clone size: -; CDR3 DNA: TGTGCTAGCAGCTTACGCGGGACTAGCGGGAAGAATGAGCAGTTCTTC; CDR3 protein: CASSLRGTSGKNEQFF
J gene: TRBJ1-5; V gene: TRBV7-2; D gene: TRBD1; clone size: few; CDR3 DNA: TGTGCCAGCAGCGCCGGACAGGGGATGAATCAGCCCCAGCATTTT; CDR3 protein: CASSAGQGMNQPQHF
J gene: TRBJ2-5; V gene: TRBV4-2; D gene: TRBD2; clone size: -; CDR3 DNA: TGTGCCAGCAGCCAAAGCGGGACTGGGGGAAAGACCCAGTACTTC; CDR3 protein: CASSQSGTGGKTQYF
J gene: TRBJ2-5; V gene: TRBV12-5; D gene: TRBD2; clone size: -; CDR3 DNA: TGTGCTAGTGGTTTGGTACGGGTAGCGGGAGAGACCCAGTACTTC; CDR3 protein: CASGLVRVAGETQYF
J gene: TRBJ2-7; V gene: TRBV19; D gene: TRBD2; clone size: few; CDR3 DNA: TGTGCCAGTAGTATGGTGGGGGGACTAGGAAACTACGAGCAGTACTTC; CDR3 protein: CASSMVGGLGNYEQYF
J gene: TRBJ1-1; V gene: TRBV27; D gene: TRBD1; clone size: -; CDR3 DNA: TGTGCCAGCAGTGCGCGGAACAGGGGAACTGAAGCTTTCTTT; CDR3 protein: CASSARNRGTEAFF
J gene: TRBJ1-5; V gene: TRBV21-1; D gene: -; clone size: -; CDR3 DNA: TGTGCCAGCAGCAAGGGCCAGGGGGGTCAGCCCCAGCATTTT; CDR3 protein: CASSKGQGGQPQHF
J gene: TRBJ2-7; V gene: TRBV28; D gene: TRBD2; clone size: -; CDR3 DNA: TGTGCCAGCACCTCCGAGGCTAGCGGGAGGAGACACTACGAGCAGTACTTC; CDR3 protein: CASTSEASGRRHYEQYF
J gene: TRBJ2-7; V gene: TRBV10-3; D gene: -; clone size: few; CDR3 DNA: TGTGCCATCAGTGAGCCACCCGACAGTTTCTCCGAGCAGTACTTC; CDR3 protein: CAISEPPDSFSEQYF
J gene: TRBJ2-2; V gene: TRBV5-4; D gene: TRBD2; clone size: -; CDR3 DNA: TGTGCCAGCAGCTTGGCTAGCGGGAGTCTGACCGGGGAGCTGTTTTTT; CDR3 protein: CASSLASGSLTGELFF
J gene: TRBJ2-5; V gene: TRBV28; D gene: -; clone size: -; CDR3 DNA: TGTGCCAGCAGTTTCCGGGGGCAAGAGACCCAGTACTTC; CDR3 protein: CASSFRGQETQYF
J gene: TRBJ2-2; V gene: TRBV4-1; D gene: TRBD2; clone size: -; CDR3 DNA: TGCGCCAGCAGCCAGTTAGGGACTAGCGGCATCCTCGGGACCGGGGAGCTGTTTTTT; CDR3 protein: CASSQLGTSGILGTGELFF
J gene: TRBJ2-1; V gene: TRBV4-1; D gene: TRBD2; clone size: -; CDR3 DNA: TGCGCCAGCAGCCAACGACTAGCGGGAGGTTCCTACAATGAGCAGTTCTTC; CDR3 protein: CASSQRLAGGSYNEQFF
J gene: TRBJ2-3; V gene: TRBV13; D gene: TRBD2; clone size: -; CDR3 DNA: TGTGCCAGCAGCTTGTGGGGGGCTAGCGGGAGCAAGGGATACACAGATACGCAGTATTTT; CDR3 protein: CASSLWGASGSKGYTDTQYF
J gene: TRBJ1-2; V gene: TRBV5-4; D gene: TRBD1; clone size: -; CDR3 DNA: TGTGCCAGCAGCACACTACCGGGACAGCTAGATGGCTACACCTTC; CDR3 protein: CASSTLPGQLDGYTF
J gene: TRBJ2-7; V gene: TRBV18; D gene: TRBD2; clone size: -; CDR3 DNA: TGTGCCAGCTCACTGAGGACAGGGGGGACTAGCGGGAGCCATTCGGGGGAGCAGTACTTC; CDR3 protein: CASSLRTGGTSGSHSGEQYF
J gene: TRBJ2-5; V gene: TRBV7-2; D gene: -; clone size: -; CDR3 DNA: TGTGCCAGCAGCTTAAGGCAGGCCTCCCCTTGGGAGACCCAGTACTTC; CDR3 protein: CASSLRQASPWETQYF
J gene: TRBJ2-7; V gene: TRBV5-6; D gene: -; clone size: -; CDR3 DNA: TGTGCCAGCAGCTTTGGACACAGCTCCTACGAGCAGTACTTC; CDR3 protein: CASSFGHSSYEQYF